Listed here are 5 T cell receptor beta chains from one sample, sequenced in a study of shared clonotypes between healthy human individuals. Sequenced by immunoSEQ multiplex PCR; TCRdb stores in-frame clones only, minus some. The sample gives roughly 700,000 clones, roughly 70% of which show up once; roughly 1.7% is in the top ten. Material for sequencing was memory CD4+ T cells sorted from blood. Subset noted: CD45RA-negative fraction. The source of these receptors is a woman in her 30s in good health.

V gene TRBV6-5 combines with J gene TRBJ2-7, with 11 bases lining up with TRBD2. V trimming: 8 bases; J trimming: 6 bases; junction bases outside the gene matches: 6. Germline V CDR1 and CDR2: MNHEY, SVGAGI. The CDR3 consists of 13 residues. As DNA, the CDR3 is TGTGCCAGCGGCAGACTAGCGGGACTCGAGCAGTACTTC. Its translation: CASGRLAGLEQYF.

This chain links TRBV5-1 with TRBJ2-7; D might be TRBD2 (5 bases). CDR1 SGHRS and CDR2 YFSETQ come from the germline V gene. The CDR3 is 14 residues long. V was clipped by 4 bases and J by 6 bases, with 17 bases between them. This chain's CDR3 is CASSPLASPREQYF. In DNA form, the CDR3 reads TGCGCCAGCAGCCCTCTAGCCTCCCCCCGCGAGCAGTACTTC.

The CDR3, as DNA: TGTGCCAGCAGCCATACACAAGAGACCCAGTACTTC. Translated, it gives CASSHTQETQYF. V is TRBV7-9 and J is TRBJ2-5; D uncertain. The CDR3 runs to 12 residues. Trimming took off 5 bases at V and 2 bases at J, with 6 bases between the two ends. The V gene's germline CDR1 is SEHNR and CDR2 FQNEAQ (reference sequence).

The chain has TRBV20-1 and TRBJ2-7; D is unclear. CDR3 length: 10 amino acids. The V gene's germline CDR1 is DFQATT and CDR2 SNEGSKA (reference sequence). Trimming removed 8 bases at V and 2 bases at J, with 7 bases between. CDR3 coding DNA: TGCAGTCCTTCAACCTACGAGCAGTACTTC. Its protein is CSPSTYEQYF.

The rearrangement links TRBV28 to TRBJ2-7; D may be TRBD2 (6 bases). The germline V gene encodes CDR1 MDHEN and CDR2 SYDVKM. The CDR3 extends over 14 amino acids. V was pared by 7 bases and J by 0 bases, with 13 bases between. CDR3 region: CASTQGGSSYEQYF. DNA for the CDR3: TGTGCCAGCACCCAAGGAGGGAGCTCCTACGAGCAGTACTTC. Full variable domain (missing parts from reference TRBV28 and TRBJ2-7): DVKVTQSSRYLVKRTGEKVFLECVQDMDHENMFWYRQDPGLGLRLIYFSYDVKMKEKGDIPEGYSVSREKKERFSLILESASTNQTSMYLCASTQGGSSYEQYFGPGTRLTVT.